Below, one T cell receptor (beta chain) is given with its context. Its antigen is undetermined. Germline values: CDR1 SGHRS, CDR2 YFSETQ. The ends were cut back, 0 bases at V and 2 bases at J, with 9 bases in the middle. The CDR3 sequence is 14 residues long. This entry is derived from a study of cytomegalovirus exposure and HLA in healthy donors. Whole-study results and caveats: A classifier reportedly called cytomegalovirus status with high sensitivity and specificity.

These donors were members of the roughly 120-subject validation cohort, a group separate from the approximately 700-subject first cohort. Produced via immunoSEQ multiplex PCR; TCRdb's table is partial and in-frame only. The data contain 60,000 to 75,000 clones, more than 85% of them seen just once; the ten biggest clones take up 7%. Sequences were obtained from PBMCs. The TCR sequence derives from a woman between 18 and 30 years old in good health and CMV-seropositive. The V gene is TRBV5-1, the J gene TRBJ2-7, with D perhaps matching TRBD2 (6 bases). This chain's CDR3 is CASSLGTNPYEQYF. DNA for the CDR3: TGCGCCAGCAGCTTGGGGACTAATCCCTACGAGCAGTACTTC.